The 26 T cell receptor beta chains listed next were all sequenced from one sample in a study of Ad26.COV2.S vaccination and SARS-CoV-2 variants. The method was immunoSEQ multiplex PCR; TCRdb's version includes in-frame clones alone and lacks a portion of them. The table includes about 480,000 clones, 87% detected once. As to treatment: over 15 received Ad26.COV2.S at low or high dose, single or two shots; about 5 received placebo; per-sample allocation not given. Day 63 after the first vaccine or placebo injection was the time point for sampling. The sample was peripheral blood, taken in a trial of Ad26.COV2.S vaccine versus placebo. These receptors were obtained from a person between 18 and 59 years old who received the Ad26.COV2.S COVID-19 vaccine or a placebo.

J is TRBJ2-1 and V is TRBV5-1; D gene unclear. Germline-derived CDR1 and CDR2 are SGHRS and YFSETQ. This CDR3 has 15 amino acids. The V end was cut by 1 base, the J end by 6 bases, with 14 bases between. The CDR3 DNA reads TGCGCCAGCAGCTTGTCGCTAGGCGCCGGCAATGAGCAGTTCTTC. It specifies CASSLSLGAGNEQFF.

V and J are TRBV15 and TRBJ1-2; possible D gene TRBD1, 5 bases. CDR3 length: 13 residues. The V gene lost 0 bases and the J gene lost 6 bases, with 8 bases spanning the gap. In germline, CDR1 is LNHNV, CDR2 YYDKDF (reference sequence). The CDR3 here is CATSRDGADGYTF. The CDR3, as DNA: TGTGCCACCAGCAGAGATGGGGCAGATGGCTACACCTTC. Full variable domain (outside the CDR3, taken from reference TRBV15 and TRBJ1-2): DAMVIQNPRYQVTQFGKPVTLSCSQTLNHNVMYWYQQKSSQAPKLLFHYYDKDFNNEADTPDNFQSRRPNTSFCFLDIRSPGLGDTAMYLCATSRDGADGYTFGSGTRLTVV.

CDR3 nucleotides: TGTGCCAGCATCCACAGGGGTCAGGTCAATGAGCAGTTCTTC. It translates to CASIHRGQVNEQFF. The gene calls are TRBV5-4 and TRBJ2-1; TRBD1 aligns across 7 bases. The germline CDR1 and CDR2 sequences are SGHNT and YYREEE (reference sequence). V lost 6 bases and J lost 6; bases outside the gene matches: 9. The CDR3 loop spans 14 amino acids.

The chain carries TRBV5-4 and TRBJ2-5; 8 bases map to TRBD2. Germline values: CDR1 SGHNT, CDR2 YYREEE (reference sequence). The CDR3 is made up of 14 amino acids. After removal of 5 bases from V and 5 bases from J, the junction contained 8 bases not matched to a gene. CDR3 bases: TGTGCCAGCAGGCGGGAGGTTTTGAATGAGACCCAGTACTTC. Translating it yields CASRREVLNETQYF.

This clone occurred once. The chain combines TRBV7-9 with TRBJ2-1; the match to TRBD2 covers 11 bases. J gave up 14 bases and V 4 bases, and 16 bases lay outside the gene matches. The CDR3 contains 16 residues. CDR1 is SEHNR, CDR2 FQNEAQ, per germline (reference sequence). In nucleotides, the CDR3 is TGTGCCAGCAGCTGGCCCACTAGCGGGAGACTAACTATGGAGTTCTTC. Translating gives CASSWPTSGRLTMEFF.

This rearrangement joins TRBV5-1 to TRBJ1-4, with 10 bases matching TRBD1. Germline V lookup: CDR1 SGHRS, CDR2 YFSETQ. The CDR3 loop spans 14 amino acids. V lost 3 bases and J lost 13; bases outside the gene matches: 9. The CDR3 reads CASSWGDRGDGLFF. CDR3 bases: TGCGCCAGCAGCTGGGGGGACAGGGGCGACGGACTGTTTTTT. Full variable domain (rest looked up from reference TRBV5-1 and TRBJ1-4): KAGVTQTPRYLIKTRGQQVTLSCSPISGHRSVSWYQQTPGQGLQFLFEYFSETQRNKGNFPGRFSGRQFSNSRSEMNVSTLELGDSALYLCASSWGDRGDGLFFGSGTQLSVL.

The V and J genes are TRBV2 and TRBJ1-2; no reliable D call. The CDR3 has 12 residues. Trimming removed 1 base from V and 5 bases from J, with 5 bases in between. CDR1 is SNHLY, CDR2 FYNNEI, per germline. CDR3 bases: TGTGCCAGCAGTGAAGACCGATATGGCTACACCTTC. Its protein product is CASSEDRYGYTF.

V gene TRBV19 combines with J gene TRBJ1-6, with TRBD1 identical over 9 bases. Germline CDR1 reads LNHDA; CDR2 reads SQIVND (reference sequence). The V segment lost 4 bases and the J segment 7 bases; nucleotides outside the gene matches: 8. The CDR3 is made up of 16 amino acids. The DNA for the CDR3 is TGTGCCAGTAGTACGGGACAGGGATTGAGGAATTCACCCCTCCACTTT. Translated, it gives CASSTGQGLRNSPLHF. The variable domain in full, with the rest retrieved from reference TRBV19 and TRBJ1-6, is DGGITQSPKYLFRKEGQNVTLSCEQNLNHDAMYWYRQDPGQGLRLIYYSQIVNDFQKGDIAEGYSVSREKKESFPLTVTSAQKNPTAFYLCASSTGQGLRNSPLHFGNGTRLTVT.

The V call is TRBV24-1, the J call TRBJ1-2, with D perhaps matching TRBD1 (6 bases). The CDR3 extends over 11 amino acids. Between the trimmed V and J ends, which lost 4 bases and 7 bases, there was a span of 6 bases. Looked up from germline, CDR1 is KGHDR and CDR2 is SFDVKD. This chain's CDR3 is CATSDRGGYTF. The CDR3 DNA is TGTGCCACCAGTGACAGGGGTGGCTACACCTTC.

This chain joins TRBV9 and TRBJ2-2; 7 bases map to TRBD1. J was trimmed by 6 bases and V by 4 bases; bases with no gene match: 9. The CDR3 consists of 15 residues. CDR1 SGDLS and CDR2 YYNGEE come from the germline V gene. CDR3 loop: CASSPQGIFSGELFF. CDR3 coding DNA: TGTGCCAGCAGCCCACAGGGGATATTTTCCGGGGAGCTGTTTTTT.

This chain joins TRBV7-2 and TRBJ1-1; TRBD1 agrees at 7 bases. The germline V gene has CDR1 SGHTA and CDR2 FQGNSA. V shed 5 bases and J 10 bases; nucleotides not matched to a gene: 10. The CDR3 runs to 13 residues. The CDR3 here is CASSGRQGGGAFF. Written as DNA, the CDR3 is TGTGCCAGCAGCGGCCGACAGGGCGGCGGAGCTTTCTTT. The full variable domain, completed using reference TRBV7-2 and TRBJ1-1, is GAGVSQSPSNKVTEKGKDVELRCDPISGHTALYWYRQSLGQGLEFLIYFQGNSAPDKSGLPSDRFSAERTGGSVSTLTIQRTQQEDSAVYLCASSGRQGGGAFFGQGTRLTVV.

CDR3 nucleotide sequence: TGTGCCAGCAGTGAGGAAGTTAGGAGGGGAGATGGCTACACCTTC. This translates into CASSEEVRRGDGYTF. V and J are TRBV28 and TRBJ1-2; tentative D call: TRBD1 (5 bases). The CDR3 length is 15 residues. Trimming removed 5 bases from V and 6 bases from J, with 19 bases in between. Germline-derived CDR1 and CDR2 are MDHEN and SYDVKM.

The J gene is TRBJ1-3, the V gene TRBV30; 10 nucleotides match TRBD1. V lost 1 base to trimming and J lost 4 bases; unmatched junction nucleotides: 4. The CDR3 has 15 residues. From germline, CDR1 is GTSNPN and CDR2 SVGIG (reference sequence). CDR3 bases: TGTGCCTGGAGTGCGGGACAGGGGAAAGGAAACACCATATATTTT. Protein sequence: CAWSAGQGKGNTIYF.

This chain uses TRBV29-1 with TRBJ2-1; 16 bases agree with TRBD2. The ends lost 4 bases at V and 1 base at J; junction bases unmatched: 4. Germline loops: CDR1 SQVTM, CDR2 ANQGSEA. This CDR3 comprises 17 residues. CDR3 in DNA: TGCAGCGTTGGGGGACTAGCGGGAGGGCCATCCTACAATGAGCAGTTCTTC. Protein product: CSVGGLAGGPSYNEQFF.

A single count supports this clone. This sequence joins TRBV29-1 and TRBJ1-2; no firm D call. V lost 4 bases and J lost 2, with 11 bases in between. CDR1 SQVTM and CDR2 ANQGSEA come from the germline V gene. This CDR3 has 13 amino acids. The CDR3 DNA reads as TGCAGCGTTGGAGGTCAGAACAACTATGGCTACACCTTC. Translated, it gives CSVGGQNNYGYTF.

This clone was counted a few times. The rearrangement joins TRBV7-6 to TRBJ2-2, with TRBD1 matching over 8 bases. Germline CDR1 SGHVS, CDR2 FNYEAQ. With 3 bases clipped from V and 2 bases from J, the junction kept 8 bases outside the gene matches. The CDR3 extends over 17 amino acids. CDR3 sequence reads: CASSFSADRVNTGELFF. The CDR3 nucleotides are TGTGCCAGCAGCTTTTCGGCGGACAGGGTCAACACCGGGGAGCTGTTTTTT.

The genes are TRBV27 and TRBJ2-1, with D possibly TRBD2 on 6 matching bases. The CDR3 loop spans 16 amino acids. V dropped 4 bases and J dropped 0 bases, with 13 bases sitting between them. Germline V CDR1 and CDR2: MNHEY, SMNVEV (reference sequence). The CDR3, as DNA: TGTGCCAGCAGTTCCCCGACTAGAGACTCCTACAATGAGCAGTTCTTC. Translated: CASSSPTRDSYNEQFF.

The V and J genes are TRBV4-3 and TRBJ1-3, with D perhaps TRBD1 (5 bases). This CDR3 spans 15 amino acids. V was cut by 4 bases and J by 7 bases, with 17 bases left in between. The germline V gene encodes CDR1 LGHNA and CDR2 YSLEER. The CDR3 sequence is CASSLHGAQRNTIYF. Written as DNA, the CDR3 is TGCGCCAGCAGCCTGCACGGGGCGCAGAGGAACACCATATATTTT.

DNA of the CDR3: TGTGCCAGCAGCCAGGGAGGGGAGGGCCAAGAGACCCAGTACTTC. Its protein is CASSQGGEGQETQYF. The gene calls are TRBV4-2 and TRBJ2-5, with 7 nucleotides matching TRBD2. Looked up from germline, CDR1 is LGHNA and CDR2 is YNFKEQ. There are 15 residues in the CDR3. With V trimmed by 3 bases and J by 1 base, 5 bases remained unmatched.

V gene TRBV12-3 or TRBV12-4 combines with J gene TRBJ2-1, with a possible D match to TRBD2 (6 bases). With 3 bases removed from V and 6 bases from J, the gap between germline ends came to 9 bases. The CDR3 sequence is 13 residues long. CDR3 sequence: CASSLVLANEQFF. CDR3 sequence (DNA): TGTGCCAGCAGTTTGGTACTAGCCAATGAGCAGTTCTTC.

The J gene is TRBJ2-1, the V gene TRBV16, with TRBD1 matching 8 bases. Trimming at V came to 4 bases and at J to 5 bases, leaving 4 bases not matched to a gene. The CDR3 has 14 amino acids. The germline gives CDR1 KGHSY, CDR2 FQNENV. The CDR3 reads CASSLGTGHNEQFF. Here the CDR3 DNA reads TGTGCCAGCAGCCTTGGGACAGGCCACAATGAGCAGTTCTTC.

This sequence joins TRBV5-1 and TRBJ1-2, with TRBD1 as a possible D gene (6 bases). The CDR3 is made up of 13 amino acids. Germline V CDR1 and CDR2: SGHRS, YFSETQ. Trimming removed 3 bases at V and 7 bases at J, with 13 bases between. CDR3 in DNA: TGCGCCAGCAGCTCCCCGACAGGCCCTGGCTACACCTTC. It specifies CASSSPTGPGYTF.

CDR3 in amino acids: CASSRTLPAGQYQETQYF. The CDR3 DNA reads as TGTGCCAGCAGTCGTACTCTGCCAGCGGGACAGTACCAAGAGACCCAGTACTTC. The J gene is TRBJ2-5, the V gene TRBV6-6; possibly TRBD1 or TRBD2 for D (7 bases each). Germline CDR1 and CDR2: MNHNY and SVGAGI (reference sequence). Trimming left V 5 bases short and J 0 bases short, with 22 bases between. The CDR3 totals 18 residues.

The chain couples TRBV2 to TRBJ1-2, with a tentative D call TRBD1 (6 bases). Germline V gene data show CDR1 as SNHLY and CDR2 as FYNNEI. CDR3 length: 16 residues. V shed 7 bases and J shed 4 bases, with 22 bases lying between them. CDR3 residues: CASTRQEVSPFYGYTF. CDR3 in DNA: TGTGCCAGCACTAGACAGGAAGTCTCTCCTTTCTATGGCTACACCTTC.

The genes are TRBV18 and TRBJ1-1; 8 nucleotides match TRBD1. This CDR3 spans 13 amino acids. The germline V gene encodes CDR1 KGHSH and CDR2 LQKENI. V was pared by 2 bases and J by 7 bases, with 3 bases of the junction left unmatched. The CDR3 loop reads CASSPKQGDEAFF. DNA of the CDR3: TGTGCCAGCTCACCAAAACAGGGGGATGAAGCTTTCTTT. The full variable domain, with the rest looked up from reference TRBV18 and TRBJ1-1, is NAGVMQNPRHLVRRRGQEARLRCSPMKGHSHVYWYRQLPEEGLKFMVYLQKENIIDESGMPKERFSAEFPKEGPSILRIQQVVRGDSAAYFCASSPKQGDEAFFGQGTRLTVV.

For this clone: A junction boundary mismatches the germline segment, possibly from a read error. The J gene is TRBJ2-4, the V gene TRBV28; D not resolved. Per the germline V gene, CDR1 is MDHEN and CDR2 is SYDVKM. The CDR3 is 13 amino acids. The DNA for the CDR3 is TGTGCCAGCAGGGTTACGCCTAAAAGCATTCAGTACTTC. Protein sequence: CASRVTPKSIQYF.